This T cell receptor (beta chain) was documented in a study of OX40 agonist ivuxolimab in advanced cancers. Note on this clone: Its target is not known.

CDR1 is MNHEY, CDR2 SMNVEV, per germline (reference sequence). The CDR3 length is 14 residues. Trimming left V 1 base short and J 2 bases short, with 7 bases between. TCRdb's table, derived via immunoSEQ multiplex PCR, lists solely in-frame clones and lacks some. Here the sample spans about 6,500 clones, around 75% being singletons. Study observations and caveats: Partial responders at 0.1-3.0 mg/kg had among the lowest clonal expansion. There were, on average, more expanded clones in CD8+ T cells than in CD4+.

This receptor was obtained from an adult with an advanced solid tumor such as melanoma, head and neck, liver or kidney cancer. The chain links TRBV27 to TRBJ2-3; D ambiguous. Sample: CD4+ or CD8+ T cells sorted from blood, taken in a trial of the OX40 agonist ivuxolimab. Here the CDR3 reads CASSLFRITDTQYF. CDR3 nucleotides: TGTGCCAGCAGTTTATTCAGGATCACAGATACGCAGTATTTT.